This TCR beta chain was observed in a study of CD8 T cells in Susac syndrome. J lost 5 bases, V lost 1 base, and 9 bases had no gene match. The V gene's germline CDR1 is SQVTM and CDR2 ANQGSEA. CDR3 size: 15 residues. cDNA came from 0.5 to 1 ug RNA primed by random hexamers. TCRdb itself ran the immunoSEQ multiplex PCR reads through MiXCR, one entry per CDR3 protein. The sample yields about 73,000 distinct CDR3 sequences, approximately 94% seen once. The source is a human donor with multiple sclerosis. This chain links TRBV29-1 with TRBJ2-7; TRBD2 aligns across 9 bases. Source material: CD8+ T cells from PBMCs. In DNA, the CDR3 is TGCAGCGTTGAAGGCCACATAGCGGGAGTGGACGAGCAGTACTTC. Amino acid sequence: CSVEGHIAGVDEQYF.